Following are 18 T cell receptor beta chains from one sample sequenced in a study of shared clonotypes between healthy human individuals. This table comes from immunoSEQ multiplex PCR, and its TCRdb copy is limited to in-frame clones, with some not included. Seen here are some 2 million clones, 85% to 95% observed once, and the top ten hold roughly 1%. Cells designated naive CD8 were CD45RO-negative and were positively selected for CCR7, with terminally differentiated effector memory CD45RA+ cells excluded. The specimen sequenced was naive CD8+ T cells sorted from blood. The receptors were gathered from a man between 18 and 29 years old in good health.

The V and J genes are TRBV5-8 and TRBJ1-1; the D is unclear. The germline V gene encodes CDR1 SGHTS and CDR2 YDEGEE. Deletions cut 0 bases from V and 0 bases from J, with 6 bases between. The CDR3 contains 14 residues. The CDR3 is CASSLEQLNTEAFF. DNA of the CDR3: TGTGCCAGCAGCTTGGAACAGCTGAACACTGAAGCTTTCTTT.

The count of this clone is one. This chain links TRBV6-5 with TRBJ2-7; TRBD1 matches 7 bases. CDR1 MNHEY and CDR2 SVGAGI come from the germline V gene. After removal of 5 bases from V and 6 bases from J, the junction contained 7 bases not matched to a gene. The CDR3 runs to 13 residues. The CDR3 nucleotides read TGTGCCAGCAGTCCGGGACAGTCTCTCGAGCAGTACTTC. Translation: CASSPGQSLEQYF.

Concerning this clone: Different DNA sequences within this sample yield the same CDR3. The V gene is TRBV19, the J gene TRBJ1-1; a possible D gene is TRBD1 (5 bases). Germline assignment: CDR1 LNHDA and CDR2 SQIVND (reference sequence). Trimming shortened V by 1 base and J by 5 bases, and 8 bases separated the two germline ends. The CDR3 is 13 residues long. The CDR3 loop reads CASSIGDGTEAFF. CDR3 in DNA: TGTGCCAGTAGTATAGGGGACGGAACTGAAGCTTTCTTT.

The genes are TRBV5-6 and TRBJ2-5; D not certain. The V and J ends lost 3 bases and 3 bases respectively, with 12 bases between them. This CDR3 is 14 amino acids long. Germline V gives CDR1 SGHDT, CDR2 YYEEEE. The DNA for the CDR3 is TGTGCCAGCAGCTCCAGGTGGTCCGAAGAGACCCAGTACTTC. It codes for CASSSRWSEETQYF.

The chain employs TRBV14 and TRBJ2-7, with D unclear. The length of the CDR3 is 14 residues. CDR1 and CDR2 (germline): SGHDN, FVKESK. V lost 3 bases, J lost 2 bases, and 11 bases lay in between. For the CDR3, the DNA is TGTGCCAGCAGCCAGCAGCCTCCTCCCTACGAGCAGTACTTC. This codes for CASSQQPPPYEQYF.

The chain carries TRBV4-1 and TRBJ2-7, with 7 nucleotides matching TRBD2. The germline V gene encodes CDR1 MGHRA and CDR2 YSYEKL. This CDR3 is built from 15 residues. Unmatched junction bases numbered 6, after V lost 1 base and J lost 3 bases. In nucleotides, the CDR3 is TGCGCCAGCAGCCAAGTTCTAGCGGCGTACTACGAGCAGTACTTC. As protein: CASSQVLAAYYEQYF.

The chain links TRBV7-3 to TRBJ2-2; 7 positions match TRBD1. The CDR3 length is 16 residues. Germline lookup yields CDR1 SGHTA and CDR2 FQGTGA. Losses at the gene ends were 5 bases for V and 1 base for J; bases not matched to a gene: 7. The CDR3 DNA reads as TGTGCCAGCAGCCCCGTCGGGACAGAGAACACCGGGGAGCTGTTTTTT. Encoded protein: CASSPVGTENTGELFF.

This chain uses TRBV27 with TRBJ2-7; D might be TRBD2 (6 bases). V gave up 2 bases and J gave up 7 bases, with 15 bases separating them. Germline V lookup: CDR1 MNHEY, CDR2 SMNVEV (reference sequence). CDR3 length: 14 residues. The CDR3 loop is CASSLEGGVLEQYF. Here the CDR3 DNA reads TGTGCCAGCAGTTTAGAAGGCGGGGTTTTGGAGCAGTACTTC.

The chain uses TRBV11-2 and TRBJ1-4; TRBD1 might be the D (6 bases). Looked up from germline, CDR1 is SGHAT and CDR2 is FQNNGV. V lost 6 bases, J lost 3 bases, and 17 bases lay in between. The CDR3 loop spans 16 amino acids. As DNA, the CDR3 is TGTGCCAGCAGTCGTACCCACAGGGACTCTAATGAAAAACTGTTTTTT. Residues: CASSRTHRDSNEKLFF.

The chain carries TRBV7-9 and TRBJ2-3, with 11 bases that match TRBD2. CDR1 SEHNR and CDR2 FQNEAQ come from the germline V gene (reference sequence). Trimming at V came to 5 bases and at J to 2 bases, leaving 3 bases not matched to a gene. This CDR3 comprises 15 residues. The CDR3 loop is CASSEGLADTDTQYF. The CDR3 DNA reads as TGTGCCAGCAGCGAGGGACTAGCGGACACAGATACGCAGTATTTT.

The chain links TRBV28 to TRBJ2-7; D is perhaps TRBD1 (5 bases). CDR1 is MDHEN and CDR2 is SYDVKM in the germline V gene. V gave up 6 bases and J gave up 6 bases, with 12 bases separating them. There are 12 residues in the CDR3. DNA for the CDR3: TGTGCCAGCAGCCTGACAGCACTCGAGCAGTACTTC. It is translated as CASSLTALEQYF.

Note on this clone: This same CDR3 is encoded by further DNA sequences in the sample. The genes are TRBV7-9 and TRBJ1-1; no clear D gene. The length of the CDR3 is 12 residues. Trimming removed 1 base from V and 5 bases from J, with 5 bases in between. CDR1 and CDR2 from the germline V gene are SEHNR and FQNEAQ (reference sequence). The CDR3 is CASSLDFTEAFF. In DNA, the CDR3 is TGTGCCAGCAGCTTAGATTTTACTGAAGCTTTCTTT.

This chain links TRBV4-1 with TRBJ2-3; 13 positions agree with TRBD2. The CDR3 is 17 residues long. Germline-derived CDR1 and CDR2 are MGHRA and YSYEKL. V shed 4 bases, J shed 2 bases, and the junction held 6 bases outside the gene matches. The CDR3 nucleotides are TGCGCCAGCAGCCCCAGGGGACTAGCGGGGCCCACAGATACGCAGTATTTT. It is translated as CASSPRGLAGPTDTQYF.

The chain combines TRBV30 with TRBJ2-7, with a weak D call TRBD2 (5 bases). The CDR3 covers 13 residues. The germline V and J ends were trimmed by 8 bases and 1 base, with 15 bases remaining between them. Per germline, CDR1 GTSNPN and CDR2 SVGIG (reference sequence). CDR3: CAGNPAGSYEQYF. DNA for the CDR3: TGTGCCGGAAACCCGGCGGGTTCCTACGAGCAGTACTTC.

This clone was seen once. The chain carries TRBV27 and TRBJ1-1, with a tentative D call TRBD1 (5 bases). The CDR3 is 14 residues long. Deletions cut 6 bases from V and 6 bases from J, with 17 bases between. In germline, CDR1 is MNHEY, CDR2 SMNVEV (reference sequence). This CDR3 reads CASRARVIGAEAFF. The CDR3, as DNA: TGTGCCAGCAGAGCCAGGGTAATTGGAGCTGAAGCTTTCTTT.

The chain combines TRBV5-1 with TRBJ2-4; D is possibly TRBD1 (5 bases). The CDR3 is made up of 13 amino acids. CDR1 SGHRS and CDR2 YFSETQ come from the germline V gene. V was pared by 2 bases and J by 4 bases, with 7 bases between. CDR3 residues: CASSLDSKNIQYF. For the CDR3, the DNA is TGCGCCAGCAGCTTAGACAGTAAAAACATTCAGTACTTC.

CDR3 sequence: CASKRGQGNTGELFF. In DNA form, the CDR3 reads TGTGCCAGCAAACGGGGACAGGGGAACACCGGGGAGCTGTTTTTT. V is TRBV13 and J is TRBJ2-2, with 9 bases aligning to TRBD1. After removal of 7 bases from V and 1 base from J, the junction contained 4 bases not matched to a gene. The CDR3 spans 15 residues. Germline V gene lookup returns CDR1 PRHDT and CDR2 FYEKMQ (reference sequence).

The rearrangement uses TRBV6-5 and TRBJ2-5; the D is unclear. Trimming stripped 5 bases from V and 1 base from J, with 8 bases between. From germline, CDR1 is MNHEY and CDR2 SVGAGI. CDR3 size: 13 residues. The CDR3 sequence: CASSKDVQETQYF. CDR3 DNA sequence: TGTGCCAGCAGTAAGGACGTCCAAGAGACCCAGTACTTC.